This T cell receptor (beta chain) came from a study of blood T cells in healthy people across ages. A second PCR of 7 to 11 cycles used a sample-barcoded 5' primer and a J-beta primer mix. TCRdb used MiXCR to reprocess the 5' RACE reads, holding one entry per CDR3 protein. In the table there are approximately 800,000 distinct CDR3 sequences, 46% of which are singletons. The receptor was derived from a man older than 75 in good health. Sequencing was carried out using blood.

As DNA, the CDR3 is TGTGCCAGCAGTACACTAGCTGCGGGAGGGTCGAACACCGGGGAGCTGTTTTTT. As protein: CASSTLAAGGSNTGELFF. This chain uses TRBV6-1 with TRBJ2-2; TRBD2 matches at 9 bases. The CDR3 extends over 18 amino acids. Unmatched junction bases numbered 10, after V lost 5 bases and J lost 0 bases. CDR1 is MNHNS, CDR2 SASEGT, per germline.